This T cell receptor beta chain is from a study of blood T cell repertoires in COVID-19. Libraries were prepared by immunoSEQ multiplex PCR; TCRdb keeps only in-frame clonotypes and omits some of them. The sample includes roughly 100,000 clones, over 75% of them seen just once. This clone was seen a handful of times. Trimming cost V 4 bases and J 4 bases; bases outside gene matches: 2. Germline CDR1 reads SGHAT; CDR2 reads FQNNGV. The CDR3 extends over 14 amino acids. The sample consisted of peripheral blood. This receptor was taken from a human donor in a cohort sampled during active COVID-19. The genes are TRBV11-2 and TRBJ1-5; 9 bases are shared with TRBD1. This CDR3 is CASSSGTGNQPQHF. The CDR3 bases are TGTGCCAGCAGCTCTGGGACAGGGAATCAGCCCCAGCATTTT.